This T cell receptor beta chain was recorded in a study of blood T cell repertoires in COVID-19. The table came from immunoSEQ multiplex PCR; TCRdb's copy has only in-frame clones and leaves some out. The profile shows tens of thousands of clones, around 90% of them singletons. CDR3 length: 14 residues. Germline CDR1 is LGHNA and CDR2 is YNFKEQ. With V trimmed by 4 bases and J by 5 bases, 5 bases remained unmatched. Source material: peripheral blood. V gene TRBV4-2 combines with J gene TRBJ2-3; TRBD2 matches 8 bases. This clonotype originated in an elderly man with acute or convalescent COVID-19. CDR3 sequence (DNA): TGTGCCAGCAGCCTAAACCTAGCGGGAGATACGCAGTATTTT. Encoded protein: CASSLNLAGDTQYF.